The rows below give T cell receptor beta chains drawn from one sample of a study of breast tumors, draining lymph nodes, adjacent tissues. TCRdb reanalysed the multiplex PCR reads using MiXCR and keeps one entry per CDR3 protein. The sample contains about 230,000 distinct CDR3 sequences, 32% of which appear only once. The sample was axillary lymph node tissue. These TCRs come from a female donor with breast cancer. Some clones in this sample may be carry-over from other donors' samples. The CDR3 runs from the conserved cysteine through the conserved F or W. The order of the fields is D gene, clone size, V gene, J gene, CDR3 DNA, CDR3 protein. The D gene is left open where the match is weak. Some rows have no size entry. The others give once, few or many, or a class for an expanded clone.

d_gene: TRBD2; abundance: few; v_gene: TRBV6-2/TRBV6-3; j_gene: TRBJ2-1; CDR3nt: TGTGCCAGCAGTTATTTAGGACTAGCGGGAAGAAATGAGCAGTTCTTC; CDR3aa: CASSYLGLAGRNEQFF
d_gene: NA; abundance: many; v_gene: TRBV7-8; j_gene: TRBJ2-1; CDR3nt: TGTGCCAGCAGCTTAGCGGGGGCCAGCTCCTACAATGAGCAGTTCTTC; CDR3aa: CASSLAGASSYNEQFF
d_gene: TRBD1; abundance: many; v_gene: TRBV6-6; j_gene: TRBJ2-2; CDR3nt: TGTGCCAGCAGTTACTCAGGGGGCTCAGAGGGTACCGGGGAGCTGTTTTTT; CDR3aa: CASSYSGGSEGTGELFF
d_gene: NA; abundance: many; v_gene: TRBV6-4; j_gene: TRBJ2-3; CDR3nt: TGTGCCAGCAGTCCTAGCCTTAGCACAGATACGCAGTATTTT; CDR3aa: CASSPSLSTDTQYF
d_gene: NA; abundance: many; v_gene: TRBV3-1; j_gene: TRBJ2-7; CDR3nt: TGTGCCAGCAGCCATTGGGGTAGCGGCAGCTCCTACGAGCAGTACTTC; CDR3aa: CASSHWGSGSSYEQYF
d_gene: NA; abundance: many; v_gene: TRBV9; j_gene: TRBJ2-1; CDR3nt: TGTGCCAGCAGCGAAGGGGTTTACAATGAGCAGTTCTTC; CDR3aa: CASSEGVYNEQFF
d_gene: NA; abundance: NA; v_gene: TRBV20-1; j_gene: TRBJ2-3; CDR3nt: TGCAGTGCGCAGGGGCGGACAGATACGCGGTATTTC; CDR3aa: CSAQGRTDTRYF
d_gene: NA; abundance: many; v_gene: TRBV7-2; j_gene: TRBJ2-5; CDR3nt: TGTGCCAGCAGCTTAGTGCCGGGAGTAGAGACCCAGTACTTC; CDR3aa: CASSLVPGVETQYF
d_gene: NA; abundance: NA; v_gene: TRBV20-1; j_gene: TRBJ1-1; CDR3nt: TGCAGTGCTAGAGGGTGGAAGAACACTGAAGCTTTCTTT; CDR3aa: CSARGWKNTEAFF
d_gene: NA; abundance: NA; v_gene: TRBV20-1; j_gene: TRBJ1-1; CDR3nt: TGCAGTGCTGGGGTGGGGGTCATGAACACTGAAGCTTTCTTT; CDR3aa: CSAGVGVMNTEAFF